The 3 T cell receptor beta chains below come from one sample, sequenced in a study of molecular identifiers for immune sequencing clone quantification. TCRdb re-analysed the PCR reads in MiXCR, keeping a single row per CDR3 protein. This sample carries around 460,000 distinct CDR3 sequences, roughly 24% of them seen once, and the ten largest clones take around 0.78%. The sequencing input was naive CD8+ T cells from blood, with Jurkat cell RNA spiked in. Subset specified: FACS-sorted CD8+CD4-CCR7+CD45RA+ naive T cells. The receptors here all came from a human donor in good health. Some libraries in this study had Jurkat cell RNA spiked in.

This chain connects TRBV7-3 to TRBJ2-6, with D perhaps matching TRBD1 (5 bases). The CDR3 extends over 15 amino acids. V was clipped by 4 bases and J by 3 bases, with 10 bases between them. From germline, CDR1 is SGHTA and CDR2 FQGTGA. In DNA form, the CDR3 reads TGTGCCAGCAGCTCTTCAGGGTTTGGGGCCAACGTCCTGACTTTC. Amino acid sequence: CASSSSGFGANVLTF.

Points on this clonotype: A much larger clone differs by one base, so this may be a read error. This sequence joins TRBV7-9 and TRBJ2-5, with unresolved D. V was cut by 5 bases and J by 2 bases, with 9 bases left in between. Germline V gene lookup returns CDR1 SEHNR and CDR2 FQNEAQ (reference sequence). The CDR3 consists of 13 residues. This chain's CDR3 is CASSRYTQETQYF. CDR3 nucleotides: TGTGCCAGCAGCAGATACACTCAAGAGACCCAGTACTTC.

This clonotype has just a few counts. An end of the junction differs from the germline gene, which may be a read error. CDR3 sequence: CSVEGQDSCNEQFF. CDR3 sequence (DNA): TGCAGCGTTGAAGGCCAGGACTCCTGCAATGAGCAGTTCTTC. The rearrangement links TRBV29-1 to TRBJ2-1; D may be TRBD2 (5 bases). Per germline, CDR1 SQVTM and CDR2 ANQGSEA. The CDR3 is made up of 14 amino acids.